Below are 30 T cell receptor beta chains sequenced from a single sample in a study of CD8 T cells in Susac syndrome. RNA totalling roughly 0.45 to 1 ug underwent reverse transcription with random hexamers. MiXCR was run by TCRdb on the immunoSEQ multiplex PCR reads, yielding one entry per CDR3 protein. This sample yields about 200,000 distinct CDR3 sequences, of which about 95% are seen a single time; 0.093% belongs to the top ten. Input material: CD4+ T cells from PBMCs. The receptors stem from a human donor with multiple sclerosis.

This rearrangement joins TRBV12-3 or TRBV12-4 to TRBJ2-1, with TRBD2 matching 11 bases. Trimming cost V 6 bases and J 5 bases; bases outside gene matches: 3. CDR3 length: 14 amino acids. CDR3 sequence: CASRLAGGHNEQFF. In nucleotides, the CDR3 is TGTGCCAGCAGGCTAGCGGGAGGTCACAATGAGCAGTTCTTC.

The chain uses TRBV15 and TRBJ2-3; D gene uncertain. The ends were cut back, 1 base at V and 5 bases at J, with 13 bases in the middle. Germline values: CDR1 LNHNV, CDR2 YYDKDF (reference sequence). The CDR3 spans 15 residues. The CDR3 DNA sequence: TGTGCCACCAGCAGAGCATTACATGGACGAGATACGCAGTATTTT. Encoded protein: CATSRALHGRDTQYF.

This clonotype has only one observation. The rearrangement links TRBV27 to TRBJ1-5; D gene ambiguous. Trimming cost V 4 bases and J 0 bases, with 4 bases left between them. Germline-derived CDR1 and CDR2 are MNHEY and SMNVEV (reference sequence). The CDR3 sequence is 13 residues long. DNA for the CDR3: TGTGCCAGCAGTTCTTTTAGCAATCAGCCCCAGCATTTT. Translated, it gives CASSSFSNQPQHF.

This clonotype was detected once. This rearrangement joins TRBV2 to TRBJ1-2; D may be TRBD1 (5 bases). Deletions cut 6 bases from V and 6 bases from J, with 11 bases between. The germline V gene has CDR1 SNHLY and CDR2 FYNNEI. The CDR3 consists of 12 residues. CDR3 nucleotide sequence: TGTGCCAGCAGGGGGCCAGCGAATGGCTACACCTTC. Protein sequence: CASRGPANGYTF.

V gene TRBV7-9 combines with J gene TRBJ1-5; a possible D gene is TRBD1 (6 bases). Trimming stripped 5 bases from V and 5 bases from J, with 19 bases between. This CDR3 region has 16 residues. Germline lookup yields CDR1 SEHNR and CDR2 FQNEAQ (reference sequence). This CDR3 reads CASSGTGIADHQPQHF. CDR3 bases: TGTGCCAGCAGCGGAACAGGGATCGCGGACCATCAGCCCCAGCATTTT.

This clonotype was observed a single time. This rearrangement joins TRBV7-9 to TRBJ2-1, with D unclear. V shed 7 bases and J shed 6 bases, with 13 bases lying between them. CDR3 size: 13 residues. Germline assignment: CDR1 SEHNR and CDR2 FQNEAQ (reference sequence). Here the CDR3 reads CASTETTGNEQFF. The CDR3 nucleotides read TGTGCCAGCACCGAGACGACCGGCAATGAGCAGTTCTTC.

The V call is TRBV5-1, the J call TRBJ2-1; a possible D gene is TRBD1 (6 bases). This CDR3 is built from 15 residues. Germline V CDR1 and CDR2: SGHRS, YFSETQ. The germline V and J ends were trimmed by 3 bases and 1 base, with 11 bases remaining between them. CDR3 nucleotides: TGCGCCAGCAGCTCCAATACAGGGTCCTACAATGAGCAGTTCTTC. Translated: CASSSNTGSYNEQFF. Combining the CDR3 with reference TRBV5-1 and TRBJ2-1 gives the whole variable domain KAGVTQTPRYLIKTRGQQVTLSCSPISGHRSVSWYQQTPGQGLQFLFEYFSETQRNKGNFPGRFSGRQFSNSRSEMNVSTLELGDSALYLCASSSNTGSYNEQFFGPGTRLTVL.

The chain is built from TRBV15 and TRBJ2-7; D gene uncertain. The CDR3 is 14 amino acids. CDR1 and CDR2 from the germline V gene are LNHNV and YYDKDF (reference sequence). V lost 1 base and J lost 0, with 7 bases in between. CDR3 nucleotides: TGTGCCACCAGCAGAGGCGGCTTCTCCTACGAGCAGTACTTC. As protein: CATSRGGFSYEQYF.

The CDR3 protein is CSVEEMGSGNTIYF. CDR3 DNA sequence: TGCAGCGTTGAAGAGATGGGCAGTGGAAACACCATATATTTT. The chain uses TRBV29-1 and TRBJ1-3; D unresolved. This CDR3 contains 14 residues. Germline V gene lookup returns CDR1 SQVTM and CDR2 ANQGSEA. V lost 0 bases and J 3 bases, leaving 9 bases between the germline ends.

The chain employs TRBV3-1 and TRBJ2-5; D gene ambiguous. The V end was cut by 0 bases, the J end by 5 bases, with 10 bases between. There are 14 residues in the CDR3. Germline CDR1 LGHDT, CDR2 YNNKEL (reference sequence). The CDR3 nucleotides are TGTGCCAGCAGCCAAGAGTTTCAGGCGGAGACCCAGTACTTC. Translated, it gives CASSQEFQAETQYF.

This clonotype appeared a single time. The V and J genes are TRBV9 and TRBJ1-2, with D maybe TRBD1 (5 bases). Germline CDR1 SGDLS, CDR2 YYNGEE. V was cut by 3 bases and J by 2 bases, with 14 bases left in between. The CDR3 spans 15 residues. The CDR3 loop reads CASSASTDLNYGYTF. The DNA for the CDR3 is TGTGCCAGCAGCGCCTCGACAGACCTCAACTATGGCTACACCTTC.

The rearrangement uses TRBV20-1 and TRBJ2-1; D is unresolved. This CDR3 spans 13 amino acids. Germline V CDR1 and CDR2: DFQATT, SNEGSKA (reference sequence). Trimming removed 3 bases at V and 2 bases at J, with 8 bases between. The CDR3 sequence: CSASGGTYNEQFF. CDR3 nucleotides: TGCAGTGCTAGTGGCGGAACCTACAATGAGCAGTTCTTC.

This chain links TRBV20-1 with TRBJ1-5; no clear D gene. The germline V gene encodes CDR1 DFQATT and CDR2 SNEGSKA (reference sequence). V lost 1 base and J lost 9, with 13 bases in between. CDR3 length equals 13 residues. In DNA, the CDR3 is TGCAGTGCTAGAGTCAGGATAGGAGGGCCCCAGCATTTT. It encodes CSARVRIGGPQHF.

V is TRBV27 and J is TRBJ1-2, with 12 bases matching TRBD1. The junction had 5 bases not matched to a gene; V was cut back by 5 bases and J by 7 bases. Germline V CDR1 and CDR2: MNHEY, SMNVEV (reference sequence). This CDR3 region has 14 residues. As DNA, the CDR3 is TGTGCCAGCAGTCGGGACAGGGGGCGCTTTGGCTACACCTTC. Its translation: CASSRDRGRFGYTF.

The V gene is TRBV5-1, the J gene TRBJ1-6, with D possibly matching TRBD1 (5 bases). This CDR3 is 15 amino acids long. Germline V lookup: CDR1 SGHRS, CDR2 YFSETQ. The V end lost 4 bases, the J end lost 5 bases, and 13 bases lay between the germline ends. CDR3 sequence: CASSGTGLHNSPLHF. The DNA for the CDR3 is TGCGCCAGCAGCGGAACGGGACTACATAATTCACCCCTCCACTTT.

The chain links TRBV7-2 to TRBJ1-1; maybe TRBD1 (5 bases). Germline V gives CDR1 SGHTA, CDR2 FQGNSA. V lost 3 bases and J 4 bases, leaving 9 bases between the germline ends. The CDR3 is made up of 13 amino acids. The CDR3 loop reads CASSFGGSTEAFF. The DNA of the CDR3 is TGTGCCAGCAGCTTCGGGGGGAGCACTGAAGCTTTCTTT.

The rearrangement links TRBV30 to TRBJ2-1; the D gene could be TRBD1 or TRBD2 (5 bases each). The germline CDR1 and CDR2 sequences are GTSNPN and SVGIG (reference sequence). This CDR3 is built from 16 residues. V was pared by 2 bases and J by 1 base, with 15 bases between. The CDR3 DNA sequence: TGTGCCTGGAGTAGGGGACCCTGGGTTTCCTACAATGAGCAGTTCTTC. It encodes CAWSRGPWVSYNEQFF.

The chain couples TRBV7-9 to TRBJ1-1; maybe TRBD1 (6 bases). With 4 bases removed from V and 9 bases from J, the gap between germline ends came to 9 bases. Germline V gene data show CDR1 as SEHNR and CDR2 as FQNEAQ (reference sequence). The CDR3 consists of 11 residues. The chain's CDR3 is CASSSRDKAFF. CDR3 nucleotides: TGTGCCAGCAGCTCCCGGGACAAAGCTTTCTTT.

V gene TRBV14 combines with J gene TRBJ1-3; D is unclear. Per the germline V gene, CDR1 is SGHDN and CDR2 is FVKESK. This CDR3 has 17 residues. Trimming took 1 base from V and 0 from J, leaving 13 bases between them. This CDR3 reads CASSQVSPRFSGNTIYF. Here the CDR3 DNA reads TGTGCCAGCAGCCAAGTCAGTCCACGCTTCTCTGGAAACACCATATATTTT.

This clonotype was counted once. This rearrangement joins TRBV5-1 to TRBJ2-1, with 9 nucleotides matching TRBD2. Germline V CDR1 and CDR2: SGHRS, YFSETQ. The CDR3 is made up of 14 amino acids. After removal of 6 bases from V and 9 bases from J, the junction contained 10 bases not matched to a gene. This CDR3 reads CASKQASGDGEQFF. CDR3 sequence (DNA): TGCGCCAGCAAGCAGGCTAGCGGGGACGGTGAGCAGTTCTTC.

This chain connects TRBV14 to TRBJ2-1; D gene ambiguous. The ends were cut back, 9 bases at V and 9 bases at J, with 18 bases in the middle. The CDR3 contains 13 residues. The V gene's germline CDR1 is SGHDN and CDR2 FVKESK. This CDR3 is CASWSSAIREQFF. CDR3 bases: TGTGCCAGTTGGTCCAGCGCCATTCGTGAGCAGTTCTTC.

This clonotype was seen only once. The chain combines TRBV7-8 with TRBJ2-7; 8 bases agree with TRBD2. CDR1 and CDR2 from the germline V gene are SGHVS and FQNEAQ. Trimming at V came to 5 bases and at J to 6 bases, leaving 15 bases not matched to a gene. CDR3 length equals 16 residues. The CDR3: CASSPPAGVRYGEQYF. The CDR3 nucleotides read TGTGCCAGCAGCCCTCCAGCGGGGGTCCGATACGGCGAGCAGTACTTC.

The rearrangement uses TRBV3-1 and TRBJ1-1; D is possibly TRBD1 (5 bases). Germline assignment: CDR1 LGHDT and CDR2 YNNKEL (reference sequence). The CDR3 has 16 amino acids. V was trimmed by 0 bases and J by 3 bases, leaving 14 bases between them. The CDR3 spells CASSQDPGRVYTEAFF. CDR3 nucleotide sequence: TGTGCCAGCAGCCAAGATCCCGGCAGGGTCTACACTGAAGCTTTCTTT. The variable domain in full, completed from reference TRBV3-1 and TRBJ1-1, reads DTAVSQTPKYLVTQMGNDKSIKCEQNLGHDTMYWYKQDSKKFLKIMFSYNNKELIINETVPNRFSPKSPDKAHLNLHINSLELGDSAVYFCASSQDPGRVYTEAFFGQGTRLTVV.

V gene TRBV12-3 or TRBV12-4 combines with J gene TRBJ2-3; D is unresolved. The V and J ends lost 2 bases and 2 bases respectively, with 8 bases between them. CDR3 length: 14 residues. Here the CDR3 reads CASSLSQATDTQYF. The CDR3 DNA is TGTGCCAGCAGTTTAAGTCAAGCCACAGATACGCAGTATTTT.

In this sample, this clonotype turned up once. The gene calls are TRBV20-1 and TRBJ2-7; tentatively, D is TRBD1 (5 bases). Trimming removed 6 bases at V and 5 bases at J, with 17 bases between. The germline V gene has CDR1 DFQATT and CDR2 SNEGSKA (reference sequence). The CDR3 sequence is 13 residues long. CDR3 sequence: CSAYAGPGNEQYF. The CDR3 region has the DNA TGCAGTGCCTATGCCGGGCCAGGGAACGAGCAGTACTTC.

This clonotype appeared a single time. The chain couples TRBV3-1 to TRBJ2-5; 7 bases line up with TRBD2. This CDR3 is built from 15 residues. Germline V gives CDR1 LGHDT, CDR2 YNNKEL (reference sequence). V shed 1 base, J shed 1 base, and the junction held 3 bases outside the gene matches. The DNA for the CDR3 is TGTGCCAGCAGCCAAGGGAGGACTAGCCAAGAGACCCAGTACTTC. Protein: CASSQGRTSQETQYF.

The chain combines TRBV5-6 with TRBJ1-2; TRBD1 aligns across 7 bases. CDR1 and CDR2 (germline): SGHDT, YYEEEE. The CDR3 extends over 14 amino acids. Losses at the gene ends were 5 bases for V and 2 bases for J; bases not matched to a gene: 6. CDR3 DNA sequence: TGTGCCAGCAGTCGGGAGGGACAGAACTATGGCTACACCTTC. It yields the protein CASSREGQNYGYTF.

The chain couples TRBV27 to TRBJ2-1, with D possibly TRBD2 on 6 matching bases. The length of the CDR3 is 12 residues. Per the germline V gene, CDR1 is MNHEY and CDR2 is SMNVEV (reference sequence). Trimming removed 7 bases at V and 16 bases at J, with 20 bases between. The CDR3 here is CASTSLGGGLFF. CDR3 bases: TGTGCCAGCACCTCGCTGGGAGGAGGGCTTTTCTTC.

The rearrangement uses TRBV30 and TRBJ2-7; D gene ambiguous. Germline-derived CDR1 and CDR2 are GTSNPN and SVGIG (reference sequence). Trimming pared 0 bases from V and 3 bases from J, leaving 9 bases between. The CDR3 has 13 amino acids. In nucleotides, the CDR3 is TGTGCCTGGAGTGTGAACCTTTACTACGAGCAGTACTTC. Translation gives CAWSVNLYYEQYF.

The CDR3 DNA reads as TGCAGTGCTGAGGGGATCACAAATGAAAAACTGTTTTTT. Translated, it gives CSAEGITNEKLFF. V and J are TRBV20-1 and TRBJ1-4; D is possibly TRBD1 (5 bases). V lost 5 bases to trimming and J lost 5 bases, with 12 bases between them. The CDR3 runs 13 residues. Germline V CDR1 and CDR2: DFQATT, SNEGSKA (reference sequence).